This T cell receptor (beta chain) came from a study of T cell responses to AZD1222 COVID-19 vaccine. Sequencing was performed with immunoSEQ multiplex PCR; in TCRdb, only in-frame clones are kept and a portion is missing. The table lists about 190,000 clones, around 90% of them singletons, with 0.99% in the top ten. The CDR3 totals 18 residues. Trimming stripped 0 bases from V and 0 bases from J, with 14 bases between. Germline V CDR1 and CDR2: MGHRA, YSYEKL. The V call is TRBV4-1, the J call TRBJ2-2; D is undetermined. This sample comprised peripheral blood, obtained on day 0 of AZD1222 vaccination. This receptor was obtained from an adult in good health. The CDR3 loop reads CASSQDRHTYANTGELFF. Written as DNA, the CDR3 is TGCGCCAGCAGCCAAGATAGACACACCTATGCGAACACCGGGGAGCTGTTTTTT.